This is a list of T cell receptor beta chains from one sample in a study of regulatory T cells in long-lasting Graves disease. MiXCR, applied by TCRdb to the multiplex PCR reads, yields one record per CDR3 protein. The sample has hundreds of thousands of distinct CDR3 sequences, less than 25% seen once. Source: peripheral blood mononuclear cells (PBMCs), taken when the disease was refractory, from a patient treated with antithyroid drugs. The origin of the receptors is a female donor with Graves disease. Both conserved end residues are part of each CDR3. D genes are given only for firm matches. The size field is filled for only some rows; it gives once, few, many or a size class.

J	D	V	length	size	CDR3	DNA
TRBJ1-1	TRBD1	TRBV20-1	14	-	CSARDLGTVFEAFF	TGCAGTGCTAGAGATCTCGGGACAGTCTTTGAAGCTTTCTTT
TRBJ1-1	-	TRBV27	14	many	CASSFQGRNTEAFF	TGTGCCAGCAGTTTCCAGGGCCGGAACACTGAAGCTTTCTTT
TRBJ1-5	-	TRBV12-3/TRBV12-4	13	many	CASTQGGNQPQHF	TGTGCCAGCACTCAGGGAGGCAATCAGCCCCAGCATTTT
TRBJ2-5	TRBD2	TRBV5-4	15	-	CASSQGGRAHETQYF	TGTGCCAGCAGCCAAGGAGGGAGGGCCCACGAGACCCAGTACTTC
TRBJ1-2	-	TRBV11-2	14	many	CASSLGGDVYGYTF	TGTGCCAGCAGCCTTGGGGGGGATGTCTATGGCTACACCTTC
TRBJ1-1	-	TRBV7-2	14	few	CASSSQALNTEAFF	TGTGCCAGCAGCTCTCAGGCCTTGAACACTGAAGCTTTCTTT
TRBJ2-7	-	TRBV6-1	14	many	CASSEFGGAYEQYF	TGTGCCAGCAGTGAGTTTGGGGGAGCCTACGAGCAGTACTTC
TRBJ2-5	TRBD1	TRBV30	13	few	CAWSGTGAETQYF	TGTGCCTGGAGCGGGACAGGGGCCGAGACCCAGTACTTC
TRBJ2-5	TRBD1	TRBV27	13	-	CASSLFDRGPASF	TGTGCCAGCAGTTTATTTGACAGGGGTCCAGCTAGCTTC
TRBJ2-4	-	TRBV9	16	-	CASSVTHQTGLNIQYF	TGTGCCAGCAGCGTCACCCATCAAACAGGGCTTAACATTCAGTACTTC
TRBJ1-4	TRBD1	TRBV30	14	many	CAWRQGATNEKLFF	TGTGCCTGGAGACAGGGGGCTACTAATGAAAAACTGTTTTTT
TRBJ2-7	-	TRBV7-9	13	few	CASSDLNSYEQYF	TGTGCCAGCAGTGATTTAAACTCCTACGAGCAGTACTTC
TRBJ2-7	-	TRBV30	11	many	CASHRDNEQYF	TGTGCCTCCCACCGGGACAACGAGCAGTACTTC
TRBJ1-1	-	TRBV10-2	14	many	CASSRVGARAEAFF	TGCGCCAGCTCCCGTGTGGGGGCGCGTGCTGAAGCTTTCTTT
TRBJ2-7	TRBD2	TRBV5-1	18	-	CASSPQRLAGVDPYEQYF	TGCGCCAGCAGCCCCCAACGACTAGCGGGAGTTGACCCCTACGAGCAGTACTTC
TRBJ1-5	-	TRBV30	14	-	CAWNEGRGGWPQHF	TGTGCCTGGAATGAAGGGCGAGGAGGATGGCCCCAGCATTTT
TRBJ2-7	-	TRBV2	14	many	CASRKGDISYEQYF	TGTGCCAGCAGAAAGGGAGATATATCCTACGAGCAGTACTTC